This entry lists 24 T cell receptor beta chains sequenced from one sample in a study of cytomegalovirus exposure and HLA in healthy donors. Sequencing was performed with immunoSEQ multiplex PCR; in TCRdb, only in-frame clones are kept and a portion is missing. The data hold 110,000 or so clones, with about 88% observed a single time. Sequencing used PBMCs. Receptor source: a woman aged 18-29 years in good health and CMV-seropositive.

This rearrangement joins TRBV5-1 to TRBJ2-7; TRBD1 might be the D (6 bases). The CDR3 is 13 residues long. In germline, CDR1 is SGHRS, CDR2 YFSETQ. Trimming stripped 2 bases from V and 4 bases from J, with 10 bases between. The chain's CDR3 is CASSFAGEYEQYF. The CDR3 DNA reads as TGCGCCAGCAGCTTTGCAGGGGAATACGAGCAGTACTTC.

This clone was detected once. The rearrangement links TRBV2 to TRBJ1-5, with 11 bases lining up with TRBD1. With 7 bases clipped from V and 5 bases from J, the junction kept 7 bases outside the gene matches. Germline assignment: CDR1 SNHLY and CDR2 FYNNEI. CDR3 length: 15 residues. The CDR3 bases are TGTGCCAGCACCCGGACAGGGGGCGTGGATCAGCCCCAGCATTTT. Translated: CASTRTGGVDQPQHF.

The J gene is TRBJ2-3, the V gene TRBV9; D is perhaps TRBD1 (5 bases). The V end lost 0 bases, the J end lost 5 bases, and 13 bases lay between the germline ends. The CDR3 runs to 15 residues. The germline CDR1 and CDR2 sequences are SGDLS and YYNGEE. CDR3 nucleotides: TGTGCCAGCAGCGTAGGGGCAGGGTTCGTAGATACGCAGTATTTT. Translating gives CASSVGAGFVDTQYF. The full variable domain, rest sourced from reference TRBV9 and TRBJ2-3, is DSGVTQTPKHLITATGQRVTLRCSPRSGDLSVYWYQQSLDQGLQFLIQYYNGEERAKGNILERFSAQQFPDLHSELNLSSLELGDSALYFCASSVGAGFVDTQYFGPGTRLTVL.

V usage is TRBV5-1 and J usage is TRBJ2-1; possibly TRBD2 for D (5 bases). Germline loops: CDR1 SGHRS, CDR2 YFSETQ. Trimming shortened V by 3 bases and J by 8 bases, and 9 bases separated the two germline ends. CDR3 length equals 12 residues. Here the CDR3 DNA reads TGCGCCAGCAGCTCTAGCTTCGATGAGCAGTTCTTC. Protein sequence: CASSSSFDEQFF.

The chain joins TRBV11-3 to TRBJ1-4; D is possibly TRBD1 (6 bases). CDR1 and CDR2 (germline): SGHNT, YENEEA. The length of the CDR3 is 13 residues. Between the trimmed V and J ends, which lost 5 bases and 7 bases, there was a span of 11 bases. For the CDR3, the DNA is TGTGCCAGCAGCCAAGGGACAACTGAAAAACTGTTTTTT. Its translation: CASSQGTTEKLFF.

This sequence joins TRBV27 and TRBJ2-7; D is unclear. The CDR3 is 14 amino acids. Germline loops: CDR1 MNHEY, CDR2 SMNVEV (reference sequence). The V end lost 3 bases, the J end lost 0 bases, and 9 bases lay between the germline ends. CDR3 amino acids: CASSFQPSSYEQYF. Here the CDR3 DNA reads TGTGCCAGCAGTTTCCAACCGAGCTCCTACGAGCAGTACTTC.

The gene calls are TRBV5-1 and TRBJ2-1; 10 nucleotides line up with TRBD1. In germline, CDR1 is SGHRS, CDR2 YFSETQ. V dropped 5 bases and J dropped 1; count of bases not matched to a gene: 21. The CDR3 is 21 amino acids. The CDR3 coding sequence is TGCGCCAGCAGTTCGTTTCGATCGCGGACAGGGGGTTTAGGATCCTACAATGAGCAGTTCTTC. Its protein product is CASSSFRSRTGGLGSYNEQFF.

The chain employs TRBV5-6 and TRBJ1-2; possible D gene TRBD1, 6 bases. CDR3 length: 14 residues. Germline CDR1 and CDR2: SGHDT and YYEEEE. With 0 bases removed from V and 0 bases from J, the gap between germline ends came to 6 bases. DNA of the CDR3: TGTGCCAGCAGCTTGGCAGGGGCTAACTATGGCTACACCTTC. Translated: CASSLAGANYGYTF.

The chain couples TRBV12-5 to TRBJ2-1, with 11 nucleotides matching TRBD2. With V trimmed by 6 bases and J by 4 bases, 11 bases remained unmatched. In germline, CDR1 is LGHNT, CDR2 FRNRAP. The CDR3 contains 17 residues. Here the CDR3 reads CASGSPTGTSGYNEQFF. CDR3 coding DNA: TGTGCTAGTGGATCCCCCACCGGGACTAGCGGTTACAATGAGCAGTTCTTC.

A few counts support this clone. The J gene is TRBJ2-3, the V gene TRBV7-3; no reliable D call. Germline V lookup: CDR1 SGHTA, CDR2 FQGTGA. Trimming shortened V by 1 base and J by 4 bases, and 6 bases separated the two germline ends. This CDR3 comprises 13 residues. CDR3 protein: CASSLIRADTQYF. DNA of the CDR3: TGTGCCAGCAGCTTAATTCGGGCAGATACGCAGTATTTT.

V gene TRBV18 combines with J gene TRBJ1-2; 12 positions agree with TRBD1. Germline CDR1 and CDR2: KGHSH and LQKENI. The CDR3 loop spans 17 amino acids. J gave up 8 bases and V 4 bases, and 14 bases lay outside the gene matches. CDR3 loop: CASSLTGTGGLTGGYTF. CDR3 DNA: TGTGCCAGCTCACTAACCGGGACAGGGGGCTTAACCGGAGGCTACACCTTC.

The chain is built from TRBV11-3 and TRBJ1-4, with D perhaps TRBD1 (6 bases). CDR3 size: 15 residues. Germline V gene data show CDR1 as SGHNT and CDR2 as YENEEA. V shed 6 bases and J shed 7 bases, with 18 bases lying between them. The CDR3 DNA reads TGTGCCAGCAGTGTGCGCGGGGGCTCTATTGAAAAACTGTTTTTT. Amino acid sequence: CASSVRGGSIEKLFF. Combining the CDR3 with reference TRBV11-3 and TRBJ1-4 gives the whole variable domain EAGVVQSPRYKIIEKKQPVAFWCNPISGHNTLYWYLQNLGQGPELLIRYENEEAVDDSQLPKDRFSAERLKGVDSTLKIQPAELGDSAVYLCASSVRGGSIEKLFFGSGTQLSVL.

V usage is TRBV4-1 and J usage is TRBJ2-2, with 7 bases matching TRBD2. Germline-derived CDR1 and CDR2 are MGHRA and YSYEKL. J lost 5 bases, V lost 1 base, and 16 bases had no gene match. This CDR3 is 19 amino acids long. CDR3 coding DNA: TGCGCCAGCAGCCAAGGTTTTTTGGGGAGGGGAAGGAGGACCGGGGAGCTGTTTTTT. The encoded protein is CASSQGFLGRGRRTGELFF.

The gene calls are TRBV6-1 and TRBJ1-5; 7 bases agree with TRBD1. Germline loops: CDR1 MNHNS, CDR2 SASEGT. The V segment lost 0 bases and the J segment 5 bases; nucleotides outside the gene matches: 7. This CDR3 is 16 amino acids long. For the CDR3, the DNA is TGTGCCAGCAGTGAAGCGTTGACAGGGTCGTATCAGCCCCAGCATTTT. This translates into CASSEALTGSYQPQHF.

This clone was observed a single time. The chain combines TRBV30 with TRBJ1-2; D is possibly TRBD1 (6 bases). The CDR3 totals 13 residues. The germline V gene has CDR1 GTSNPN and CDR2 SVGIG (reference sequence). Trimming stripped 4 bases from V and 8 bases from J, with 17 bases between. DNA of the CDR3: TGTGCCTGGAAGTCGATGGGGCAGGGGGGCTACACCTTC. Its translation is CAWKSMGQGGYTF.

The CDR3 DNA reads TGTGCCAGCAGCGTGACTCTCTTCACCTCTGGGGCCAACGTCCTGACTTTC. It codes for CASSVTLFTSGANVLTF. V gene TRBV9 combines with J gene TRBJ2-6, with D uncertain. This CDR3 contains 17 residues. CDR1 is SGDLS and CDR2 is YYNGEE in the germline V gene. The V end was cut by 2 bases, the J end by 0 bases, with 12 bases between.

The CDR3 bases are TGCAGCGTCGAGACTAGCGGGAGTAGGTACGAGCAGTACTTC. The encoded protein is CSVETSGSRYEQYF. The V gene is TRBV29-1, the J gene TRBJ2-7, with 12 bases matching TRBD2. The CDR3 length is 14 residues. Germline V gene lookup returns CDR1 SQVTM and CDR2 ANQGSEA. Losses at the gene ends were 6 bases for V and 4 bases for J; bases not matched to a gene: 7.

V and J are TRBV21-1 and TRBJ2-7; the D call TRBD2 from the table was never checked on the DNA. TRBV21-1 is reported as a pseudogene. This CDR3 spans 13 amino acids. DNA of the CDR3: TGTGCCAGCCGGCGGCGGGGGGCCTACGAGCAGTACTTC. Translated: CASRRRGAYEQYF.

V is TRBV11-2 and J is TRBJ2-7; 8 bases agree with TRBD1. The CDR3 has 14 amino acids. J gave up 4 bases and V 3 bases, and 5 bases lay outside the gene matches. CDR1 SGHAT and CDR2 FQNNGV come from the germline V gene. The CDR3 is CASSFIQGAYEQYF. The CDR3 nucleotides read TGTGCCAGCAGCTTTATCCAGGGGGCGTACGAGCAGTACTTC.

The rearrangement links TRBV4-1 to TRBJ2-3; TRBD2 is a possible D gene (6 bases). The CDR3 has 15 residues. Trimming removed 1 base at V and 0 bases at J, with 8 bases between. CDR1 MGHRA and CDR2 YSYEKL come from the germline V gene. CDR3 coding DNA: TGCGCCAGCAGCCAAGTGGGACTCAGCACAGATACGCAGTATTTT. Protein: CASSQVGLSTDTQYF.

This chain links TRBV28 with TRBJ2-1, with TRBD2 identical over 9 bases. The CDR3 totals 16 residues. Per germline, CDR1 MDHEN and CDR2 SYDVKM. The J segment lost 8 bases and the V segment lost 3 bases, leaving 11 bases of the junction unmatched. The CDR3 coding sequence is TGTGCCAGCAGTTTGGGCGGGAGGGCCGATAGGGATGAGCAGTTCTTC. It yields the protein CASSLGGRADRDEQFF.

This clone was seen a single time. This chain links TRBV13 with TRBJ2-7; possible D gene TRBD1, 5 bases. Trimming left V 3 bases short and J 3 bases short, with 9 bases between. Germline V CDR1 and CDR2: PRHDT, FYEKMQ (reference sequence). CDR3 length equals 13 residues. Here the CDR3 DNA reads TGTGCCAGCAGCTTTGATACAGGCTACGAGCAGTACTTC. Translation: CASSFDTGYEQYF. The complete variable domain, with remaining parts taken from reference TRBV13 and TRBJ2-7, reads AAGVIQSPRHLIKEKRETATLKCYPIPRHDTVYWYQQGPGQDPQFLISFYEKMQSDKGSIPDRFSAQQFSDYHSELNMSSLELGDSALYFCASSFDTGYEQYFGPGTRLTVT.

The DNA of the CDR3 is TGCGCCAGCAGGATTGGGGACTCTGAAGCTTTCTTT. This codes for CASRIGDSEAFF. This chain links TRBV10-2 with TRBJ1-1; a possible D gene is TRBD1 (5 bases). Germline V lookup: CDR1 WSHSY, CDR2 SAAADI. Trimming stripped 6 bases from V and 6 bases from J, with 11 bases between. The length of the CDR3 is 12 residues.

This chain links TRBV6-1 with TRBJ2-3; D is perhaps TRBD1 (5 bases). This CDR3 is 13 amino acids long. Germline V gives CDR1 MNHNS, CDR2 SASEGT. The V end lost 3 bases, the J end lost 5 bases, and 9 bases lay between the germline ends. The CDR3: CASSEAQVDTQYF. CDR3 in DNA: TGTGCCAGCAGTGAGGCACAGGTAGATACGCAGTATTTT.